Shown below are 30 T cell receptor beta chains from a single sample sequenced in a study of cytomegalovirus exposure and HLA in healthy donors. The PCR used 60 Vbeta and 13 Jbeta primers. Profiled with immunoSEQ multiplex PCR; TCRdb holds only in-frame clones, not every one. The sample consists of 60,000 to 80,000 clones, 62% of them appearing once. Source material: PBMCs. The receptors were gathered from a man between 25 and 39 years old in good health and CMV-seronegative.

This clone was seen more than once but under ten times. The V and J genes are TRBV6-1 and TRBJ1-5; 8 positions match TRBD1. The CDR3 extends over 13 amino acids. Germline V lookup: CDR1 MNHNS, CDR2 SASEGT. V dropped 2 bases and J dropped 6; count of bases not matched to a gene: 0. Here the CDR3 reads CASSEQGAQPQHF. The DNA for the CDR3 is TGTGCCAGCAGTGAACAGGGGGCTCAGCCCCAGCATTTT.

The chain combines TRBV25-1 with TRBJ1-6, with 11 bases matching TRBD1. Germline CDR1 is MGHDK and CDR2 is SYGVNS. CDR3 length equals 15 residues. The trim removed 4 bases at V and 7 bases at J, leaving 3 bases unmatched. This CDR3 reads CASSARDRGNSPLHF. CDR3 sequence (DNA): TGTGCCAGCAGTGCGCGGGACAGGGGGAATTCACCCCTCCACTTT.

This chain uses TRBV7-9 with TRBJ2-7; 8 nucleotides line up with TRBD1. The V and J ends lost 5 bases and 5 bases, in that order; junction bases with no gene match: 8. Germline CDR1 reads SEHNR; CDR2 reads FQNEAQ (reference sequence). This CDR3 is built from 14 residues. Written as DNA, the CDR3 is TGTGCCAGCAGCCACGTGGACAGGGAGAACGAGCAGTACTTC. Translation: CASSHVDRENEQYF.

V and J are TRBV13 and TRBJ2-5, with 10 bases lining up with TRBD2. The CDR3 is made up of 16 amino acids. CDR1 is PRHDT, CDR2 FYEKMQ, per germline (reference sequence). The V segment lost 5 bases and the J segment 5 bases; nucleotides outside the gene matches: 11. This CDR3 reads CASSHDRAGGLETQYF. The DNA for the CDR3 is TGTGCCAGCAGCCACGATAGAGCGGGGGGGCTGGAGACCCAGTACTTC.

The rearrangement uses TRBV18 and TRBJ1-4; possible D gene TRBD1, 6 bases. Germline loops: CDR1 KGHSH, CDR2 LQKENI. The V end lost 2 bases, the J end lost 6 bases, and 13 bases lay between the germline ends. The CDR3 consists of 15 residues. CDR3 region: CASSPYGTRDEKLFF. CDR3 bases: TGTGCCAGCTCACCATACGGGACAAGGGATGAAAAACTGTTTTTT. The entire variable domain, with the rest obtained from reference TRBV18 and TRBJ1-4, is as follows: NAGVMQNPRHLVRRRGQEARLRCSPMKGHSHVYWYRQLPEEGLKFMVYLQKENIIDESGMPKERFSAEFPKEGPSILRIQQVVRGDSAAYFCASSPYGTRDEKLFFGSGTQLSVL.

V and J are TRBV6-1 and TRBJ2-7; no clear D. Germline CDR1 and CDR2: MNHNS and SASEGT. The CDR3 loop spans 16 amino acids. Trimming took off 1 base at V and 1 base at J, with 14 bases between the two ends. This CDR3 is CASSEGLLTESYEQYF. The CDR3 nucleotides read TGTGCCAGCAGTGAAGGTCTGTTAACAGAATCCTACGAGCAGTACTTC.

V is TRBV25-1 and J is TRBJ1-2; the D is unclear. Germline values: CDR1 MGHDK, CDR2 SYGVNS. The CDR3 totals 14 residues. Trimming took off 3 bases at V and 6 bases at J, with 14 bases between the two ends. The CDR3 protein is CASSDSFEGNGYTF. The CDR3 nucleotides are TGTGCCAGCAGTGATAGTTTTGAGGGAAATGGCTACACCTTC.

Remarks on this clone: The same CDR3 is also encoded by other DNA sequences in this sample. The CDR3 region is CASSLGGDQPQHF. Written as DNA, the CDR3 is TGCGCCAGCAGCTTAGGAGGGGATCAGCCCCAGCATTTT. The V and J genes are TRBV5-1 and TRBJ1-5, with a weak D call TRBD1 (5 bases). Germline CDR1 is SGHRS and CDR2 is YFSETQ. This CDR3 has 13 amino acids. Between the trimmed V and J ends, which lost 2 bases and 5 bases, there was a span of 8 bases. The whole variable domain, filled in from reference TRBV5-1 and TRBJ1-5, reads KAGVTQTPRYLIKTRGQQVTLSCSPISGHRSVSWYQQTPGQGLQFLFEYFSETQRNKGNFPGRFSGRQFSNSRSEMNVSTLELGDSALYLCASSLGGDQPQHFGDGTRLSIL.

The rearrangement links TRBV30 to TRBJ1-1, with 11 bases lining up with TRBD1. The V gene's germline CDR1 is GTSNPN and CDR2 SVGIG (reference sequence). Losses at the gene ends were 2 bases for V and 4 bases for J; bases not matched to a gene: 3. The CDR3 is made up of 14 amino acids. CDR3 amino acids: CAWSPGTGGTEAFF. The DNA for the CDR3 is TGTGCCTGGAGTCCCGGGACAGGGGGCACTGAAGCTTTCTTT.

V gene TRBV5-6 combines with J gene TRBJ2-7, with TRBD1 matching 10 bases. This CDR3 is built from 16 residues. V gave up 2 bases and J gave up 5 bases; unmatched junction bases: 10. Germline V gene data show CDR1 as SGHDT and CDR2 as YYEEEE. The CDR3 bases are TGTGCCAGCAGCTTTACCGGGACAGGGGCTGTCGACGAGCAGTACTTC. It is translated as CASSFTGTGAVDEQYF. Full variable domain (outside the CDR3, taken from reference TRBV5-6 and TRBJ2-7): DAGVTQSPTHLIKTRGQQVTLRCSPKSGHDTVSWYQQALGQGPQFIFQYYEEEERQRGNFPDRFSGHQFPNYSSELNVNALLLGDSALYLCASSFTGTGAVDEQYFGPGTRLTVT.

The chain employs TRBV6-1 and TRBJ2-5, with TRBD2 matching 8 bases. This CDR3 has 16 amino acids. Germline V gene lookup returns CDR1 MNHNS and CDR2 SASEGT. The J segment lost 7 bases and the V segment lost 2 bases, leaving 12 bases of the junction unmatched. DNA of the CDR3: TGTGCCAGCAGTGAATACGGGGTGACTAGCGATACGACCCAGTACTTC. Protein sequence: CASSEYGVTSDTTQYF.

The chain recombines TRBV6-1 with TRBJ2-7; tentatively, D is TRBD2 (6 bases). V was pared by 3 bases and J by 2 bases, with 14 bases between. The CDR3 contains 15 residues. CDR1 is MNHNS, CDR2 SASEGT, per germline. DNA of the CDR3: TGTGCCAGCAGTGATCCCGGGACTCCCCCCTACGAGCAGTACTTC. Encoded protein: CASSDPGTPPYEQYF.

This clone was seen only once. The CDR3 is CATSSPTSTNYGYTF. CDR3 coding DNA: TGTGCCACCAGCAGCCCGACAAGTACTAACTATGGCTACACCTTC. The chain employs TRBV15 and TRBJ1-2; D unclear. CDR1 and CDR2 (germline): LNHNV, YYDKDF (reference sequence). This CDR3 comprises 15 residues. The ends were cut back, 3 bases at V and 0 bases at J, with 11 bases in the middle.

V gene TRBV18 combines with J gene TRBJ1-5, with D unclear. Germline-derived CDR1 and CDR2 are KGHSH and LQKENI. Trimming removed 4 bases at V and 4 bases at J, with 8 bases between. This CDR3 contains 13 residues. The CDR3 loop reads CASSQSYNQPQHF. The CDR3 nucleotides read TGTGCCAGCTCACAATCTTATAATCAGCCCCAGCATTTT.

This rearrangement joins TRBV18 to TRBJ1-2, with D unresolved. Germline CDR1 and CDR2: KGHSH and LQKENI. CDR3 length equals 15 residues. With 2 bases removed from V and 0 bases from J, the gap between germline ends came to 10 bases. For the CDR3, the DNA is TGTGCCAGCTCACCAACCCCCGACACTAACTATGGCTACACCTTC. Its translation: CASSPTPDTNYGYTF.

The chain carries TRBV6-1 and TRBJ2-5; 10 bases line up with TRBD2. CDR3 length: 14 residues. The V segment lost 7 bases and the J segment 5 bases; nucleotides outside the gene matches: 7. Germline loops: CDR1 MNHNS, CDR2 SASEGT. CDR3 coding DNA: TGTGCCAGCATCGAGCGGGGGGGCGTGGAGACCCAGTACTTC. Its translation is CASIERGGVETQYF.

The rearrangement joins TRBV5-4 to TRBJ2-1; TRBD1 is a possible D gene (7 bases). V lost 2 bases and J lost 7, with 16 bases in between. CDR1 and CDR2 (germline): SGHNT, YYREEE (reference sequence). The CDR3 spans 15 residues. The CDR3, as DNA: TGTGCCAGCAGCTTTGGGCGGGACAGCTTGAATGAGCAGTTCTTC. Its translation is CASSFGRDSLNEQFF.

This clone was recorded only once. The chain joins TRBV4-2 to TRBJ2-3; 8 nucleotides line up with TRBD2. CDR3 length: 17 residues. Germline CDR1 is LGHNA and CDR2 is YNFKEQ. The ends lost 3 bases at V and 5 bases at J; junction bases unmatched: 13. The CDR3 sequence: CASSQETGGPGGDTQYF. CDR3 sequence (DNA): TGTGCCAGCAGCCAGGAGACGGGGGGGCCGGGCGGAGATACGCAGTATTTT.

The CDR3 loop is CASSNPSDGSGGARFF. CDR3 bases: TGTGCCAGCAGCAACCCTTCAGATGGTAGCGGGGGGGCGCGGTTCTTC. This chain joins TRBV21-1 and TRBJ2-1; TRBD2, the D gene given by the table, was not confirmed from the DNA. TRBV21-1 is tagged as a pseudogene. The CDR3 has 16 residues.

This sequence joins TRBV2 and TRBJ2-4; D remains ambiguous. CDR1 SNHLY and CDR2 FYNNEI come from the germline V gene. CDR3 length: 15 residues. V was clipped by 5 bases and J by 0 bases, with 11 bases between them. For the CDR3, the DNA is TGTGCCAGCAGTCCCCGTACAGTAGCCAAAAACATTCAGTACTTC. It codes for CASSPRTVAKNIQYF.

The J gene is TRBJ2-5, the V gene TRBV7-9, with TRBD2 identical over 8 bases. CDR3 length equals 15 residues. In germline, CDR1 is SEHNR, CDR2 FQNEAQ (reference sequence). The junction had 10 bases not matched to a gene; V was cut back by 3 bases and J by 7 bases. The CDR3 spells CASSFSGAVRGTQYF. DNA of the CDR3: TGTGCCAGCAGCTTTAGCGGGGCCGTTCGTGGGACCCAGTACTTC.

The rearrangement uses TRBV11-2 and TRBJ2-7, with 7 nucleotides matching TRBD1. The CDR3 runs 17 residues. V gave up 6 bases and J gave up 2 bases; unmatched junction bases: 16. The germline V gene has CDR1 SGHAT and CDR2 FQNNGV. The CDR3 sequence: CASSRLYHGQVPYEQYF. The CDR3 DNA is TGTGCCAGCAGTCGTTTATACCACGGACAGGTGCCCTACGAGCAGTACTTC.

CDR3 protein: CASSWVGRYTF. CDR3 bases: TGTGCCAGCAGCTGGGTTGGGCGCTACACCTTC. This chain links TRBV5-6 with TRBJ1-2; D uncertain. The germline V gene has CDR1 SGHDT and CDR2 YYEEEE. Trimming removed 3 bases at V and 9 bases at J, with 9 bases between. CDR3 length: 11 amino acids.

This clone was found once. The chain uses TRBV7-2 and TRBJ1-2, with D possibly being TRBD1 (6 bases). V lost 2 bases and J lost 10, with 17 bases in between. CDR1 and CDR2 (germline): SGHTA, FQGNSA. CDR3 size: 14 residues. The DNA for the CDR3 is TGTGCCAGCAGCTTACCGAGGGAAGGGGGGGCCTACACCTTC. This codes for CASSLPREGGAYTF.

The V call is TRBV9, the J call TRBJ1-6; 7 nucleotides agree with TRBD1. The CDR3 has 15 amino acids. Germline CDR1 reads SGDLS; CDR2 reads YYNGEE. J was trimmed by 7 bases and V by 0 bases; bases with no gene match: 4. CDR3 DNA sequence: TGTGCCAGCAGCGTAGTAGGGGGCCGGAATTCACCCCTCCACTTT. Its protein product is CASSVVGGRNSPLHF.

The rearrangement joins TRBV7-9 to TRBJ2-1, with D perhaps matching TRBD2 (6 bases). In germline, CDR1 is SEHNR, CDR2 FQNEAQ (reference sequence). This CDR3 comprises 13 residues. Trimming removed 4 bases at V and 8 bases at J, with 12 bases between. The CDR3 here is CASSSGLNHEQFF. CDR3 sequence (DNA): TGTGCCAGCAGCTCGGGACTTAATCATGAGCAGTTCTTC.

The genes are TRBV29-1 and TRBJ2-1, with TRBD2 matching 8 bases. The germline gives CDR1 SQVTM, CDR2 ANQGSEA. This CDR3 contains 15 residues. The V gene end was trimmed by 0 bases and the J gene end by 1 base; junction bases not matched to a gene: 2. The DNA for the CDR3 is TGCAGCGTTGAAGAGCGGGGGGTATCCTACAATGAGCAGTTCTTC. Translated: CSVEERGVSYNEQFF.

The V call is TRBV6-1, the J call TRBJ1-2, with 7 bases matching TRBD1. This CDR3 has 15 residues. Per the germline V gene, CDR1 is MNHNS and CDR2 is SASEGT. V lost 1 base to trimming and J lost 4 bases; unmatched junction nucleotides: 6. In DNA form, the CDR3 reads TGTGCCAGCAGTGAAGGCGGGACAGCGATCTATGGCTACACCTTC. It codes for CASSEGGTAIYGYTF.

The V call is TRBV6-1, the J call TRBJ1-1; D call uncertain. This CDR3 is 15 amino acids long. Germline values: CDR1 MNHNS, CDR2 SASEGT. Trimming pared 4 bases from V and 4 bases from J, leaving 16 bases between. The CDR3 region is CASSVMRDRGTEAFF. DNA of the CDR3: TGTGCCAGCAGTGTTATGAGGGATCGGGGCACTGAAGCTTTCTTT.

V and J are TRBV30 and TRBJ1-2; 9 bases match TRBD1. V shed 2 bases and J 5 bases; nucleotides not matched to a gene: 6. Germline-derived CDR1 and CDR2 are GTSNPN and SVGIG (reference sequence). The CDR3 is made up of 14 amino acids. CDR3 sequence (DNA): TGTGCCTGGAGTAGGGACAGGGTAGGGTATGGCTACACCTTC. Protein sequence: CAWSRDRVGYGYTF.